The clone carrying this TCR beta chain was observed a few times. As it was prepared, the TCRbeta library received unique molecular identifiers. TCRdb used MiXCR to reprocess the PCR reads, holding one entry per CDR3 protein. This sample has some 500,000 distinct CDR3 sequences, with around 16% found just once. This entry belongs to a study of T-cell reconstitution after alpha-beta-depleted transplantation in children. Germline V CDR1 and CDR2: SSHAT, FNYEAQ (reference sequence). The length of the CDR3 is 13 residues. V was pared by 5 bases and J by 7 bases, with 15 bases between. The rearrangement joins TRBV7-7 to TRBJ2-7, with D perhaps being TRBD1 or TRBD2 (5 bases each). The TCR sequence derives from a human donor who donated a stem cell graft to a child with acute lymphoblastic leukemia. The input for sequencing was PBMCs from the stem cell graft donor, taken from the stem cell graft. The CDR3 reads CASSVRDQGEQYF. The CDR3 DNA follows: TGTGCCAGCAGCGTCCGGGATCAGGGTGAGCAGTACTTC.